This T cell receptor beta chain was obtained from a study of sequential checkpoint blockade in melanoma. Study context: Arm A got nivolumab then ipilimumab; arm B the reverse, 1:1. Maintenance nivolumab came after either treatment sequence.

This clone was seen a few times. Measured with immunoSEQ multiplex PCR; TCRdb has only the in-frame clones, and not every one. The top ten hold around 24% of the sample, which has about 9,100 clones, roughly 77% seen once. The treatment denotes: randomized to nivolumab then ipilimumab (arm A) or the reverse (arm B). Patients had received no earlier DNA-damaging chemotherapy. From thawed PBMCs, live CD3+CD8+ cells negative for CD19 and CD56 were sorted. The source was CD8+ T cells sorted from blood (inferred from file names), collected from a patient given nivolumab and ipilimumab in sequence. This sequence was found in a human donor with melanoma.

The CDR3, as DNA: TGTGCCAGCAGTGAATCAGGGAACAATGAGCAGTTCTTC. Translating it yields CASSESGNNEQFF. The rearrangement uses TRBV6-4 and TRBJ2-1, with D perhaps TRBD1 (5 bases). The CDR3 is 13 amino acids. Germline values: CDR1 MRHNA, CDR2 SNTAGT. With 3 bases removed from V and 5 bases from J, the gap between germline ends came to 8 bases.